A single sample gave rise to the 3 T cell receptor beta chains below, sequenced in a study of early T cells in non-severe SARS-CoV-2 infection. TCRdb re-called the 5' RACE reads through MiXCR, storing one row per CDR3 protein. Here the sample spans about 27,000 distinct CDR3 sequences, 4% to 4.5% being singletons. Sample: whole blood. All receptors derive from an adult who was a healthcare worker with PCR-confirmed SARS-CoV-2 infection or an uninfected control (not recorded which).

The chain carries TRBV5-1 and TRBJ2-2; 7 nucleotides line up with TRBD1. Unmatched junction bases numbered 6, after V lost 1 base and J lost 6 bases. The CDR3 sequence is 15 residues long. CDR1 and CDR2 from the germline V gene are SGHRS and YFSETQ. The CDR3 region has the DNA TGCGCCAGCAGCTTGACACAGGGGTCGGCCGGGGAGCTGTTTTTT. This sequence encodes CASSLTQGSAGELFF.

In this sample, this clonotype turned up many times. The chain combines TRBV20-1 with TRBJ1-4, with D tentatively TRBD1 (5 bases). CDR1 is DFQATT, CDR2 SNEGSKA, per germline (reference sequence). The germline V and J ends were trimmed by 6 bases and 11 bases, with 19 bases remaining between them. The CDR3 has 13 residues. CDR3 sequence: CSASQGREGKLFF. CDR3 bases: TGCAGTGCGTCGCAGGGACGTGAGGGGAAACTGTTTTTT.

This clonotype has a count of ten or more. The J gene is TRBJ2-3, the V gene TRBV11-2, with 7 bases that match TRBD1. V gave up 4 bases and J gave up 0 bases; unmatched junction bases: 4. Per the germline V gene, CDR1 is SGHAT and CDR2 is FQNNGV. This CDR3 contains 15 residues. The CDR3 bases are TGTGCCAGCAGCTCGACAGGGCCAAGCACAGATACGCAGTATTTT. It is translated as CASSSTGPSTDTQYF.